This T cell receptor beta chain was sequenced for a study of T cells in Graves' hyperthyroidism and ophthalmopathy. Germline V gene sequence: CDR1 KGHSH, CDR2 LQKENI. The CDR3 totals 15 residues. V was pared by 0 bases and J by 2 bases, with 1 base of the junction left unmatched. This clonotype was seen at least ten times. No antigen is known for it. General study points: In validation, the model predicted ophthalmopathy. These predictions came a median approximately six months before onset. The majority of expanded thyroid clonotypes above 0.001 also appeared in blood.

It was RNA transcripts that yielded the amplified TCR beta CDR3 regions. In the first-round RT-PCR of the TCR CDR3, the HTBI primer set was used. A single record per CDR3 protein comes from TCRdb applying MiXCR to the multiplex PCR reads. The repertoire has hundreds of thousands of distinct CDR3 sequences, 12% to 15% of them found once; the top ten carry around 9.6%. The receptor was isolated from a woman under 30 with Graves' hyperthyroidism. Material for sequencing was blood. The chain employs TRBV18 and TRBJ1-5; 7 positions agree with TRBD1. CDR3 region: CASSPPGQRNQPQHF. CDR3 DNA: TGTGCCAGCTCACCACCGGGACAGCGCAATCAGCCCCAGCATTTT.